Listed below are T cell receptor beta chains from one sample, sequenced in a study of blood T cells in healthy people across ages. Using its own MiXCR run on the 5' RACE reads, TCRdb lists one record per CDR3 protein. This table holds 1.5 million to 2 million distinct CDR3 sequences, about 50% found once. The sequencing input was blood. The receptors here all came from a woman in her forties in good health. Both conserved end residues are part of each CDR3. Each record gives: CDR3 protein, CDR3 DNA, D gene, CDR3 length, J gene, V gene, clone size. A D gene is named only where the DNA matches it firmly. A row's size may be missing; if present it is once, few, many or a size class.

CDR3: CASSLWDSNQPQHF; DNA: TGTGCCAGCAGTTTATGGGACAGCAATCAGCCCCAGCATTTT; D: .; length: 14; J: TRBJ1-5; V: TRBV28; size: .
CDR3: CASSQISGLAGVGSTDTQYF; DNA: TGCGCCAGCAGCCAAATTTCGGGACTAGCGGGGGTGGGAAGCACAGATACGCAGTATTTT; D: TRBD2; length: 20; J: TRBJ2-3; V: TRBV4-3; size: .
CDR3: CSARDGSGGFTQYF; DNA: TGCAGTGCTAGAGACGGAAGCGGGGGATTTACCCAGTACTTC; D: TRBD2; length: 14; J: TRBJ2-5; V: TRBV20-1; size: few
CDR3: CASSPPSGLAGAYTGELFF; DNA: TGTGCCAGCAGCCCGCCCTCAGGGCTAGCGGGGGCCTACACCGGGGAGCTGTTTTTT; D: TRBD2; length: 19; J: TRBJ2-2; V: TRBV11-2; size: .
CDR3: CASRTGELNEKLFF; DNA: TGTGCCAGCAGAACAGGGGAACTTAATGAAAAACTGTTTTTT; D: TRBD1; length: 14; J: TRBJ1-4; V: TRBV12-3/TRBV12-4; size: .
CDR3: CATSRDLEYGYTF; DNA: TGTGCCACCAGCAGAGATTTGGAGTATGGCTACACCTTC; D: .; length: 13; J: TRBJ1-2; V: TRBV15; size: few
CDR3: CASSSEGGEQYF; DNA: TGTGCCAGCAGTTCGGAGGGCGGCGAGCAGTACTTC; D: .; length: 12; J: TRBJ2-7; V: TRBV12-3/TRBV12-4; size: .
CDR3: CSVGGLAEETQYF; DNA: TGCAGCGTTGGCGGACTAGCGGAAGAGACCCAGTACTTC; D: TRBD2; length: 13; J: TRBJ2-5; V: TRBV29-1; size: .
CDR3: CASSLTQSDGETQYF; DNA: TGTGCCAGCAGTTTAACTCAGTCCGATGGGGAGACCCAGTACTTC; D: .; length: 15; J: TRBJ2-5; V: TRBV28; size: .
CDR3: CSGRRGVGTDTQYF; DNA: TGCAGCGGAAGGAGGGGGGTCGGGACAGATACGCAGTATTTT; D: .; length: 14; J: TRBJ2-3; V: TRBV29-1; size: .
CDR3: CASSYRGREYF; DNA: TGTGCCAGCAGTTATAGGGGAAGGGAGTACTTC; D: .; length: 11; J: TRBJ2-5; V: TRBV28; size: .
CDR3: CATGDNYGYTF; DNA: TGTGCCACCGGTGATAACTATGGCTACACCTTC; D: .; length: 11; J: TRBJ1-2; V: TRBV15; size: few
CDR3: CAGSQNPSRGGAETQYF; DNA: TGTGCCGGCAGCCAAAACCCTTCCAGGGGTGGGGCAGAGACCCAGTACTTC; D: .; length: 17; J: TRBJ2-5; V: TRBV3-1; size: .
CDR3: CASSIAGTLFRSEQFF; DNA: TGTGCCAGCAGCATAGCCGGGACCTTGTTCCGCAGTGAGCAGTTCTTC; D: .; length: 16; J: TRBJ2-1; V: TRBV7-8; size: few
CDR3: CASSPKGANAKNIQYF; DNA: TGTGCCAGCAGCCCGAAGGGCGCCAACGCCAAAAACATTCAGTACTTC; D: .; length: 16; J: TRBJ2-4; V: TRBV3-1; size: few